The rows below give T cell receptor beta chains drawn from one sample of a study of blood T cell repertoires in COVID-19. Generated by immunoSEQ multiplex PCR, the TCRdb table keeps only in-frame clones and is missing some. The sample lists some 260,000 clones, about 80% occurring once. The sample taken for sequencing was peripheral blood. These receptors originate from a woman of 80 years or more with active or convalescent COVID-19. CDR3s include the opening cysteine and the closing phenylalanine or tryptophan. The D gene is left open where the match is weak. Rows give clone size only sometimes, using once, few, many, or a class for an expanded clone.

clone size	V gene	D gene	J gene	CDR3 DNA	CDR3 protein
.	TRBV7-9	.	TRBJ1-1	TGTGCCAGCAGCTTAGTGGCCGGAGCGTCGCTTTTCACTGAAGCTTTCTTT	CASSLVAGASLFTEAFF
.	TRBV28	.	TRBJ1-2	TGTGCCAGCAGTTCAGTGAACTATGGCTACACCTTC	CASSSVNYGYTF
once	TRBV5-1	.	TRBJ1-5	TGCGCCAGCAGCCGATCAGGGAGGCAGCCCCAGCATTTT	CASSRSGRQPQHF
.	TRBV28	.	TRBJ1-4	TGTGCCAGCAGTTTAGGACTGACTAATGAAAAACTGTTTTTT	CASSLGLTNEKLFF
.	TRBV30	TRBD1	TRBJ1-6	TGTGCCTGGAGTGTACAGGGGTTCTCACCCCTCCACTTT	CAWSVQGFSPLHF
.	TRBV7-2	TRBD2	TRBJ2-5	TGTGCCAGCAGCTTAGGGCGGGGGGCCAATAGCGAGACCCAGTACTTC	CASSLGRGANSETQYF
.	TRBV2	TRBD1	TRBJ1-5	TGTGCCAGCAGCAGGGACAGGGTGTCGCCCCAGCATTTT	CASSRDRVSPQHF
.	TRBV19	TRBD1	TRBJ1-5	TGTGCCAGTAGCGAGAACAGGGGTAGCAATCAGCCCCAGCATTTT	CASSENRGSNQPQHF
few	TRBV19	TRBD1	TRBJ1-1	TGTGCCAGTACTCCCGGGACAGGGGTTGATAGCGCTGAAGCTTTCTTT	CASTPGTGVDSAEAFF
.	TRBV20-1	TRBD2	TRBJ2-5	TGCAGTGCTAGTTTGGACAGCCGCGGGGGGGCCCAGTACTTC	CSASLDSRGGAQYF
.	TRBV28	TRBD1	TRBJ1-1	TGTGCCAGCGGTTGGACAGGGGGCGCGGGTCTTTATGGAGCTTTCTTT	CASGWTGGAGLYGAFF
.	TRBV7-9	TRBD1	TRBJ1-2	TGTGCCAGCACCCCGCTTGGGACAGTTAACTATGGCTACACCTTC	CASTPLGTVNYGYTF
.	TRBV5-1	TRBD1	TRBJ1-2	TGCGCCAGCAGGTCCGGACAGGGGGAGTATGGCTACACCTTC	CASRSGQGEYGYTF
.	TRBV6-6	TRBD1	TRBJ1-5	TGTGCCAGCAGTTACACACCGGGACAGGGACGACAGCCCCAGCATTTT	CASSYTPGQGRQPQHF
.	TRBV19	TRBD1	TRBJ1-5	TGTGCCAGTAGTACCTACTCGACAGGGAGCAATCAGCCCCAGCATTTT	CASSTYSTGSNQPQHF
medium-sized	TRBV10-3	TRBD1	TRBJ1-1	TGTGCCATCAGTGAGACCGGGACAGTGAACACTGAAGCTTTCTTT	CAISETGTVNTEAFF
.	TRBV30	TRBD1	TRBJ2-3	TGTGCCTGTACAGGGGGCGCTAGCACAGATACGCAGTATTTT	CACTGGASTDTQYF
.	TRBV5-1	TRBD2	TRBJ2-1	TGCGCCAGCAGCTTAATGACTAGCGGACCCTACAATGAGCAGTTCTTC	CASSLMTSGPYNEQFF
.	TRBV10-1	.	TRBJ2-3	TGCGCCAGCAGTGAACTGGGGGCCCCCACAGATACGCAGTATTTT	CASSELGAPTDTQYF
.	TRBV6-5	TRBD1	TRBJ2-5	TGTGCCAGTCTGACAGGGGACCCTCAAGAGACCCAGTACTTC	CASLTGDPQETQYF
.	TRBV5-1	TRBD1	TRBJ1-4	TGCGCCAGCAGCTTGGGGGACAGTCACGGGAAACTGTTTTTT	CASSLGDSHGKLFF
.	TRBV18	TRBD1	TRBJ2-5	TGTGCCAGCTCACAATATCCGGACAGGGCGGAGACCCAGTACTTC	CASSQYPDRAETQYF
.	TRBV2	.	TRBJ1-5	TGTGCCAGCAGTGGACAGCTACAGGATCAGCCCCAGCATTTT	CASSGQLQDQPQHF
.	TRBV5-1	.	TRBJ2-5	TGCGCCAGCAGCCCGCCGTCGGGAGTAGGGCGAGAGACCCAGTACTTC	CASSPPSGVGRETQYF
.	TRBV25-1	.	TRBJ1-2	TGTGCCAGCAGTGAAGGCTCCTATGGCTACACCTTC	CASSEGSYGYTF
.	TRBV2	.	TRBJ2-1	TGTGCCACCAGAAAGGGAGTAGCTGCGTTTTACAATGAGCAGTTCTTC	CATRKGVAAFYNEQFF
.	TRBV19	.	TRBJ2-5	TGTGCCAGTAATGGGCTTTCGCAGACCCAGTACTTC	CASNGLSQTQYF
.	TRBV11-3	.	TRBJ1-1	TGTGCCAGCAGCTTTCCGATCGGAGCTTTCTTT	CASSFPIGAFF
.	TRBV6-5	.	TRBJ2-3	TGTGCCAGCAGTATGACACTTTCGGATACGCAGTATTTT	CASSMTLSDTQYF
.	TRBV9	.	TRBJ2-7	TGTGCCAGCAGCGTAGCTTCGGGAGAGTACTACGAGCAGTACTTC	CASSVASGEYYEQYF
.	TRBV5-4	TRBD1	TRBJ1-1	TGTGCCAGCAGCTCACCCGAAAGGGGGCGCGTCACTGAAGCTTTCTTT	CASSSPERGRVTEAFF
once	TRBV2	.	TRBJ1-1	TGTGCCAGCAGTGGACCCCAAACGGGCACTGAAGCTTTCTTT	CASSGPQTGTEAFF
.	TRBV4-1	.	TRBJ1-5	TGCGCCAGCAGCCTGACCCCGCGCGGGAGTCAGCCCCAGCATTTT	CASSLTPRGSQPQHF
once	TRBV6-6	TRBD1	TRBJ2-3	TGTGCCAGCAGTTACGACAGGGGTGGCACAGATACGCAGTATTTT	CASSYDRGGTDTQYF
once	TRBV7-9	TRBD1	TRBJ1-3	TGTGCCAGCAGTCCAACCAGGGGGCTAACTGGAAACACCATATATTTT	CASSPTRGLTGNTIYF
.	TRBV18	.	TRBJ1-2	TGTGCCAGCTCTCCCGGACTCAACTATGGCTACACCTTC	CASSPGLNYGYTF